This entry concerns a single TCR beta chain. What it recognizes is unknown. Selection for sequencing was limited to patients who had shown CD8+CD57+ cell expansion by flow cytometry. Everyone among the patients had severe acquired aplastic anemia. For CDR3 and TCR beta VDJ profiling, genomic DNA was the template used. In TCRdb, the reads were re-called with MiXCR into one record per CDR3 protein. There are about 160,000 distinct CDR3 sequences in the sample; under 55% occur only once, and approximately 3% lies in the top ten. V was pared by 9 bases and J by 4 bases, with 18 bases between. Germline CDR1 SNHLY, CDR2 FYNNEI. This CDR3 has 14 amino acids. The sample is drawn from a study of CD8+CD57+ T cells in acquired aplastic anemia. Whole-study context: Mean DNA quantity obtained from sorted CD4+ and CD8+ cells was 2.5 to 4 ug.

Overall study results and limits: Patients and controls shared 25 to 35 CD8+ CDR3 sequences, which appeared highly expressed in patients and within their immunodominant clones. Patients and controls had CD8+ Simpson's diversity values that were not significantly distinct.

The receptor comes from a human donor with aplastic anemia. The chain joins TRBV2 to TRBJ2-5, with D maybe TRBD2 (5 bases). The sequenced sample consisted of sorted CD4+, CD8+, or CD8+CD57+ T cells (not recorded which) from PBMCs. DNA for the CDR3: TGTGCCAGTGCGGGTTCCCCCGGTGGAGAGACCCAGTACTTC. Translation: CASAGSPGGETQYF.